This T cell receptor (beta chain) comes out of a study of blood T cell repertoires in COVID-19. Study summary: PBMCs, B-cell-depleted T cells, or T cells were the source of the cDNA or gDNA that made up the material.

There are 19 residues in the CDR3. CDR1 is SNHLY, CDR2 FYNNEI, per germline. V was clipped by 5 bases and J by 7 bases, with 30 bases between them. In the authors' workflow: It was from reference gene primer amplification that nucleated cell counts were estimated. Produced via immunoSEQ multiplex PCR; TCRdb's table is partial and in-frame only. D and trimming come from the DNA, and the V and J calls and clone size come from that table. Here the sample spans 200,000 to 250,000 clones, roughly 92% being singletons. Seattle's cohort entered during active infection and was followed longitudinally. Sequencing was performed on peripheral blood. The sequence came from a man in his fifties or sixties with COVID-19, enrolled during active disease. This chain joins TRBV2 and TRBJ1-5; TRBD1 is a possible D gene (6 bases). The CDR3 sequence is CASSRDIGPIRDPGQPQHF. The DNA of the CDR3 is TGTGCCAGCAGTCGGGACATCGGTCCCATCCGGGACCCAGGGCAGCCCCAGCATTTT.